These 10 T cell receptor beta chains were all obtained from the same sample, sequenced in a study of cytomegalovirus exposure and HLA in healthy donors. Measured with immunoSEQ multiplex PCR; TCRdb has only the in-frame clones, and not every one. The sample lists hundreds of thousands of clones, less than 90% occurring once. Sequenced input: PBMCs. These receptors came from a man between 18 and 29 years old in good health and CMV-seropositive.

V is TRBV4-3 and J is TRBJ2-2; D uncertain. The CDR3 totals 14 residues. V was cut by 0 bases and J by 6 bases, with 8 bases left in between. Germline V gene sequence: CDR1 LGHNA, CDR2 YSLEER. CDR3 protein: CASSQDVLAGELFF. The CDR3 region has the DNA TGCGCCAGCAGCCAAGATGTGCTTGCCGGGGAGCTGTTTTTT.

This sequence joins TRBV6-1 and TRBJ2-3; TRBD2 matches 10 bases. J was trimmed by 3 bases and V by 6 bases; bases with no gene match: 3. Germline lookup yields CDR1 MNHNS and CDR2 SASEGT. The CDR3 contains 14 residues. The CDR3 protein is CASRDSGRTDTQYF. The CDR3 nucleotides read TGTGCCAGCAGGGATAGCGGGAGGACAGATACGCAGTATTTT.

This chain joins TRBV7-6 and TRBJ2-1; the D is unclear. The length of the CDR3 is 14 residues. CDR1 and CDR2 (germline): SGHVS, FNYEAQ. V was trimmed by 0 bases and J by 3 bases, leaving 6 bases between them. Written as DNA, the CDR3 is TGTGCCAGCAGCTTAGCGGGAATCTACAATGAGCAGTTCTTC. Translated, it gives CASSLAGIYNEQFF.

This clone was observed once. The chain is built from TRBV29-1 and TRBJ2-3; the D gene is possibly TRBD1 (7 bases). Looked up from germline, CDR1 is SQVTM and CDR2 is ANQGSEA. With 8 bases removed from V and 3 bases from J, the gap between germline ends came to 15 bases. This CDR3 has 13 amino acids. DNA of the CDR3: TGCAGCTCCGGCGGGACAGCAACAGATACGCAGTATTTT. It specifies CSSGGTATDTQYF.

The chain combines TRBV18 with TRBJ2-1; 11 nucleotides agree with TRBD2. The V and J ends lost 1 base and 4 bases, in that order; junction bases with no gene match: 0. This CDR3 has 15 amino acids. Per the germline V gene, CDR1 is KGHSH and CDR2 is LQKENI. CDR3 residues: CASSPRLAGYNEQFF. The CDR3 bases are TGTGCCAGCTCACCACGACTAGCGGGGTACAATGAGCAGTTCTTC.

This chain links TRBV5-1 with TRBJ2-3, with 9 bases identical to TRBD2. The germline V gene has CDR1 SGHRS and CDR2 YFSETQ. V lost 3 bases to trimming and J lost 3 bases; unmatched junction nucleotides: 2. The length of the CDR3 is 14 residues. The CDR3 protein is CASSYSGRTDTQYF. The DNA for the CDR3 is TGCGCCAGCAGCTATAGCGGGAGAACAGATACGCAGTATTTT.

The rearrangement links TRBV4-2 to TRBJ1-5, with a possible D match to TRBD1 (5 bases). The V end was cut by 1 base, the J end by 7 bases, with 11 bases between. Germline CDR1 is LGHNA and CDR2 is YNFKEQ. This CDR3 is 14 amino acids long. As DNA, the CDR3 is TGTGCCAGCAGCCAAGTGGGGCAGGAGCAGCCCCAGCATTTT. This gives the protein CASSQVGQEQPQHF.

This chain uses TRBV30 with TRBJ2-7; 9 bases match TRBD1. Germline V CDR1 and CDR2: GTSNPN, SVGIG (reference sequence). This CDR3 comprises 14 residues. J was trimmed by 1 base and V by 3 bases; bases with no gene match: 4. This CDR3 is CAWRTGGFSYEQYF. The CDR3 coding sequence is TGTGCCTGGAGGACAGGGGGTTTTTCCTACGAGCAGTACTTC. Complete variable domain (other parts from reference TRBV30 and TRBJ2-7): SQTIHQWPATLVQPVGSPLSLECTVEGTSNPNLYWYRQAAGRGLQLLFYSVGIGQISSEVPQNLSASRPQDRQFILSSKKLLLSDSGFYLCAWRTGGFSYEQYFGPGTRLTVT.

This clone has just a few counts. The chain joins TRBV2 to TRBJ1-5; no clear D. CDR3 length: 14 amino acids. V shed 2 bases and J shed 7 bases, with 12 bases lying between them. Germline V lookup: CDR1 SNHLY, CDR2 FYNNEI. This CDR3 reads CASSENPIGQPQHF. DNA for the CDR3: TGTGCCAGCAGTGAAAACCCGATTGGGCAGCCCCAGCATTTT.

The chain links TRBV28 to TRBJ1-2; no firm D call. Per germline, CDR1 MDHEN and CDR2 SYDVKM. The CDR3 runs 13 residues. V dropped 5 bases and J dropped 4 bases, with 11 bases sitting between them. CDR3 amino acids: CASSAGLGYGYTF. In DNA form, the CDR3 reads TGTGCCAGCAGTGCGGGTCTCGGCTATGGCTACACCTTC.